This entry lists 12 T cell receptor beta chains sequenced from one sample in a study of the immune and genomic landscape of osteosarcoma. Measured with immunoSEQ multiplex PCR; TCRdb has only the in-frame clones, and not every one. The data show approximately 4,600 clones, approximately 76% seen once. Primary, local recurrence and metastasis osteosarcoma tumors were taken after treatment from poor-prognosis patients. The sequenced sample consisted of osteosarcoma tumor tissue from the femur. Receptors originate from a human donor with osteosarcoma.

The chain has TRBV28 and TRBJ2-7; TRBD2 is a possible D gene (6 bases). The germline V gene encodes CDR1 MDHEN and CDR2 SYDVKM. There are 14 residues in the CDR3. V was clipped by 2 bases and J by 5 bases, with 13 bases between them. The DNA for the CDR3 is TGTGCCAGCAGTTTACTGGGCCGCGGGAACGAGCAGTACTTC. It translates to CASSLLGRGNEQYF.

The CDR3: CASSAGLAGDKNIQYF. The CDR3 DNA sequence: TGTGCCAGCAGCGCTGGACTAGCGGGGGACAAAAACATTCAGTACTTC. J is TRBJ2-4 and V is TRBV7-2; 13 bases align to TRBD2. Germline CDR1 and CDR2: SGHTA and FQGNSA. J lost 3 bases, V lost 5 bases, and 4 bases had no gene match. The CDR3 length is 16 residues.

The chain recombines TRBV6-5 with TRBJ2-3; 8 bases align to TRBD2. The germline CDR1 and CDR2 sequences are MNHEY and SVGAGI. This CDR3 has 13 residues. Trimming cost V 6 bases and J 6 bases; bases outside gene matches: 5. CDR3 loop: CASRGPGGDTQYF. The CDR3 DNA follows: TGTGCCAGCAGGGGGCCGGGGGGGGATACGCAGTATTTT.

The chain has TRBV5-3 and TRBJ1-2, with 8 bases fitting TRBD1. TRBV5-3 is assigned to the ORF class and has an uncertain function. V dropped 8 bases and J dropped 4; count of bases not matched to a gene: 13. This CDR3 region has 15 residues. The CDR3 sequence: CASSQKDRGPYGYTF. In DNA, the CDR3 is TGTGCCAGCAGCCAGAAAGACAGGGGACCCTATGGCTACACCTTC.

The chain combines TRBV6-5 with TRBJ1-4; TRBD1 is a possible D gene (5 bases). V lost 5 bases and J 7 bases, leaving 14 bases between the germline ends. This CDR3 contains 14 residues. Per germline, CDR1 MNHEY and CDR2 SVGAGI. This CDR3 reads CASSPLGAIEKLFF. The DNA for the CDR3 is TGTGCCAGCAGTCCCCTAGGGGCAATTGAAAAACTGTTTTTT.

This clone has only one observation. The chain has TRBV30 and TRBJ2-5; D not resolved. This CDR3 region has 12 residues. Between the trimmed V and J ends, which lost 2 bases and 5 bases, there was a span of 9 bases. Germline lookup yields CDR1 GTSNPN and CDR2 SVGIG (reference sequence). The CDR3 nucleotides are TGTGCCTGGAGTAGGGTCTTGGAGACCCAGTACTTC. Its protein is CAWSRVLETQYF.

The chain couples TRBV2 to TRBJ2-1, with TRBD1 identical over 8 bases. Germline-derived CDR1 and CDR2 are SNHLY and FYNNEI. The CDR3 runs 16 residues. Trimming removed 7 bases from V and 5 bases from J; junction bases left unmatched: 13. CDR3 region: CASKKRWQGADNEQFF. CDR3 coding DNA: TGTGCCAGCAAGAAACGGTGGCAGGGGGCCGACAATGAGCAGTTCTTC.

This clone is judged large. The chain combines TRBV4-1 with TRBJ2-3, with TRBD2 as a possible D gene (7 bases). This CDR3 is built from 14 residues. Trimming cost V 4 bases and J 7 bases, with 15 bases left between them. The germline CDR1 and CDR2 sequences are MGHRA and YSYEKL. Here the CDR3 DNA reads TGCGCCAGCAGCCCGGACGGGGGGCGGAATACGCAGTATTTT. This sequence encodes CASSPDGGRNTQYF.

This clone is a singleton in its sample. The chain joins TRBV4-1 to TRBJ2-3; no firm D call. Germline lookup yields CDR1 MGHRA and CDR2 YSYEKL. V dropped 1 base and J dropped 1 base, with 6 bases sitting between them. The CDR3 loop spans 14 amino acids. Here the CDR3 reads CASSQVAGTDTQYF. As DNA, the CDR3 is TGCGCCAGCAGCCAAGTGGCGGGCACAGATACGCAGTATTTT.

V and J are TRBV5-4 and TRBJ2-1, with 12 positions matching TRBD2. Trimming at V came to 3 bases and at J to 8 bases, leaving 6 bases not matched to a gene. CDR1 is SGHNT, CDR2 YYREEE, per germline (reference sequence). This CDR3 is built from 15 residues. The chain's CDR3 is CASSSILAGGYEQFF. In DNA, the CDR3 is TGTGCCAGCAGCTCCATACTAGCGGGAGGATATGAGCAGTTCTTC.

This clone was detected only a few times. This chain joins TRBV6-5 and TRBJ1-5, with unresolved D. CDR1 and CDR2 from the germline V gene are MNHEY and SVGAGI. Deletions cut 7 bases from V and 0 bases from J, with 13 bases between. This CDR3 contains 15 residues. The CDR3 region is CASNPFFNSNQPQHF. CDR3 bases: TGTGCCAGCAACCCGTTCTTCAATAGCAATCAGCCCCAGCATTTT.

This chain connects TRBV9 to TRBJ1-1; a possible D gene is TRBD1 (6 bases). Germline V gives CDR1 SGDLS, CDR2 YYNGEE. The V and J ends lost 0 bases and 4 bases respectively, with 16 bases between them. The CDR3 totals 16 residues. The CDR3: CASSVGSAGEGTEAFF. Here the CDR3 DNA reads TGTGCCAGCAGCGTAGGATCCGCAGGGGAGGGCACTGAAGCTTTCTTT.